This T cell receptor (beta chain) was sequenced during a study of spatial heterogeneity in lung cancer. The V gene's germline CDR1 is MGHRA and CDR2 YSYEKL. V lost 1 base and J 7 bases, leaving 14 bases between the germline ends. The length of the CDR3 is 15 residues. Via MiXCR, TCRdb re-called the 5' RACE reads, giving one row per CDR3 protein. The table has thousands of distinct CDR3 sequences, almost 8.5% seen once. Sample time point: sample taken at primary tumor resection. The input material, whole RNA from tumor, nontumor lung or frozen PBMC, was sequenced unsorted. This clonotype is medium-sized (0.01 to 0.1%). As yet, its antigen is unknown. Within a library made for alpha chains, this beta chain is off target, and its count is uninformative. Findings and limits, study-wide: It was found that expanded intratumoral alpha and beta TCR counts tracked tumor mutation counts.

The sample consisted of lung tumor tissue, taken at surgery. The chain is built from TRBV4-1 and TRBJ2-4, with D unresolved. This receptor was obtained from a male donor with early-stage non-small cell lung cancer. The CDR3 DNA sequence: TGCGCCAGCAGCCAAGGGCTCACCTCGACGAACATTCAGTACTTC. Translation gives CASSQGLTSTNIQYF.